The entry below describes one TCR beta chain. Its antigen is undetermined. This sample was included in a study of cytomegalovirus exposure and HLA in healthy donors. Per germline, CDR1 MDHEN and CDR2 SYDVKM. The J segment lost 6 bases and the V segment lost 8 bases, leaving 6 bases of the junction unmatched. The CDR3 is 13 residues long. Vbeta (60) and Jbeta (13) primers were used in the PCR. Using immunoSEQ multiplex PCR, the repertoire was profiled, and TCRdb retains in-frame clones only, with some absent. The profile shows 200,000 to 300,000 clones, 82% of them singletons. Study results and limitations: A likely sequencing artifact accounted for one observed cluster of highly shared sequence variants. Most of the TCR beta V segments (in an earlier analysis) were productive either about 90% or about 30% of the time. The sole available immune exposure information was CMV serostatus.

The receptor was isolated from a woman in her thirties or forties in good health and CMV-seropositive. Sequencing was done on a sample of PBMCs. The chain links TRBV28 to TRBJ2-7; TRBD1 matches 11 bases. CDR3: CASGTGGRREQYF. The CDR3, as DNA: TGTGCCAGCGGGACAGGGGGGCGCCGCGAGCAGTACTTC.